This T cell receptor (beta chain) was documented in a study of beta chain features in type 1 diabetes (dated by TCRdb to 2016 to 2019). Looking at the study overall: Patients and healthy donors did not differ in mean age, gender distribution, total cell number or subset yield. A total of roughly 99,000,000 sorted cells were examined across all samples, and the number of cells per subset was strongly correlated with RNA yield. In the study, TCRB repertoires of sorted circulating CD4+ T cell subsets from recently diagnosed type 1 diabetes patients were compared with those of matched healthy donors. Whereas all 30 or so donors provided naive and central memory subsets, regulatory and stem cell-like memory subsets were isolated from just 8 patients and about eight healthy donors.

From each donor, a single peripheral blood sample of around 120 mL on average was drawn into heparinised tubes. A BD FACSAria II was used to sort naive, central memory, regulatory and stem cell-like memory CD4+ T cells with a panel that included CD45RO, CCR7, CD25, CD127, CD95 and CD27. Every sorted population had a purity above 95%. Right away, PBMCs were isolated by Lymphoprep density gradient centrifugation and were stained directly, with no culture step. So that batch effects would be minimized, each experiment stained and sorted samples in pairs, pairing one healthy donor with one patient. In its sample, this clone was seen a few times. Its antigen has not been determined. Base qualities are missing; no much larger clone stands one base away. The sample holds other DNA sequences that translate to the same CDR3. Results the study describes overall, beyond this receptor: At VDJ recombination sites, patients with type 1 diabetes made fewer insertions and deleted more nucleotides, a pattern implying thymic rearrangement abnormalities. In all four CD4+ subsets, TCRB CDR3 length was moderately but significantly shorter in type 1 diabetes patients. Sequencing cDNA rather than genomic DNA could over-represent highly expressing activated cells, although activation and CD3 levels did not differ between groups. Naive, central memory and regulatory TCRB repertoires appeared more similar among patients than among healthy donors. HLA sub-analyses involved small numbers of individuals, so any influence of HLA type on TCRB rearrangement remained unresolved. Shorter templates might be favored by PCR, yet because patient and control samples were amplified and corrected together, any such skew would affect both groups equally.

The High Capacity cDNA Reverse Transcription Kit was used to reverse transcribe all of the isolated RNA, meaning that expressed TCRB transcripts were what got sequenced. Deep immunoSEQ sequencing was performed on naive, central memory and regulatory T cell samples, with an average of roughly 4 million total reads per sample. Sorted cells were lysed in RLT buffer and RNA was extracted with DNase-treated RNeasy Micro or Mini kits, depending on cell number. To prevent cross-contamination, each cell subset was processed individually, whereas patient and healthy donor samples were processed jointly. TCRB sequences were amplified from cDNA with the immunoSEQ multiplex PCR, producing 87-bp fragments spanning the CDR3 region. Sequencing of the amplicons was performed on the Illumina HiSeq platform. Per the authors' processing: Synthetic template baselines were used to correct PCR bias computationally, reads within Hamming distance 2 were collapsed, and singletons that could not be merged were discarded. Reads were aligned against IMGT to assign V, D and J genes, CDR3 length and insertions or deletions at six rearrangement sites. Within each subset, clonotype counts were normalized to sorted cell number, and only after that were true diversity and Gini coefficients computed with the tcR R package. The overlap coefficient, calculated on TCRB nucleotide sequences, was used to quantify repertoire sharing. Out-of-frame TCRB sequences from naive cells were analyzed as a proxy for the pre-selection repertoire. TCRdb stores this immuneACCESS table with in-frame sequences only. Part of the clones is absent; in the studies checked, under half of the shortfall reflects unresolved V genes, and no reason is known for the rest. V and J calls and clone size are as listed in that table; D and trimming were resolved from the DNA. The sample data list under 850,000 clones, and 13% of these were observed just once. The ten largest clones add up to 0.02% to 0.025% of the sample.

The CDR3 covers 13 residues, taking in both the cysteine and the phenylalanine. Only CDR3 DNA remains: 39 bases, in frame from the first base. Trimming at the junction amounts to 1 base on V and 2 bases on J, and the germline ends lie 5 bases apart. According to the germline V gene, CDR1 reads SNHLY and CDR2 reads FYNNEI. This chain is built from TRBV2 and TRBJ2-5, with no confident D gene call. This sequence was found in a man between 18 and 35 years old with type 1 diabetes. Sequenced material: naive CD4+ T cells from blood. In the paper's terms, the cell subset or site label means: true naive CD4+ T cells. In nucleotides, the sequence is TGTGCCAGCAGTGAAGGCTCTCAAGAGACCCAGTACTTC. Translated, it gives CASSEGSQETQYF.